The clone carrying this T cell receptor (beta chain) was detected ten times or more. These data come from a study of early T cells in non-severe SARS-CoV-2 infection. Individual cDNA molecules were tagged with unique molecular identifiers, the study reported. Via MiXCR, TCRdb re-called the 5' RACE reads, giving one row per CDR3 protein. The profile shows more than 20,000 distinct CDR3 sequences, approximately 6% of them singletons. Per germline, CDR1 SGHVS and CDR2 FQNEAQ. This CDR3 is 15 amino acids long. Trimming cost V 7 bases and J 6 bases; bases outside gene matches: 6. The sequencing sample was made of whole blood. The sequence derives from an adult who was a healthcare worker with PCR-confirmed SARS-CoV-2 infection or an uninfected control (not recorded which). This sequence joins TRBV7-8 and TRBJ2-3; 14 bases match TRBD2. DNA for the CDR3: TGTGCCAGCACCCAGACTAGCGGGGGGGCCGATACGCAGTATTTT. Its translation: CASTQTSGGADTQYF. The complete variable domain, with remaining parts taken from reference TRBV7-8 and TRBJ2-3, reads GAGVSQSPRYKVAKRGQDVALRCDPISGHVSLFWYQQALGQGPEFLTYFQNEAQLDKSGLPSDRFFAERPEGSVSTLKIQRTQQEDSAVYLCASTQTSGGADTQYFGPGTRLTVL.